This TCR beta chain is drawn from a study of neurological immune-mediated disorders. Per germline, CDR1 SGHRS and CDR2 YFSETQ. The CDR3 length is 14 residues. V gave up 5 bases and J gave up 5 bases; unmatched junction bases: 9. This clonotype was seen many times. It was blood bank volunteers in Maryland, USA who made up the healthy controls. A 10-nucleotide random UMI tagged transcripts in template-switch 5'RACE cDNA synthesis. Over 160 million TCR-beta sequences from 15-18 subjects came out of each sequencing run. A single record per CDR3 protein comes from TCRdb applying MiXCR to the 5' RACE reads. The data hold tens of thousands of distinct CDR3 sequences, with about 6.3% observed a single time.

The V and J genes are TRBV5-1 and TRBJ1-1; TRBD1 matches at 7 bases. The receptor comes from a woman in her 40s in good health. Sequenced input: CD4+ T cells from blood. CDR3 coding DNA: TGCGCCAGCAGATCGACAGGGTGGGCAACTGAAGCTTTCTTT. Translated: CASRSTGWATEAFF.